A selection of T cell receptor beta chains follows, all from one sample in a study of T cell repertoires in breast cancer. TCRdb reprocessed the emulsion pairing reads with MiXCR, giving one entry per CDR3 protein. The data hold around 43,000 distinct CDR3 sequences, with 45% to 55% observed a single time. Sequencing was carried out using CD8+ T cells. Receptors originate from a pool of human donors with breast cancer or a healthy control (not recorded which). Each CDR3 is given with its conserved first and last residue. D genes are given only for firm matches. A clone size is listed for some rows: how often the clone was seen (once, few, many), or a class if it is expanded.

TRBJ2-3,TRBD1,few,TRBV5-1,TGCGCCAGCAGCTTACAGGGGAGAGAAGATACGCAGTATTTT,CASSLQGREDTQYF
TRBJ2-7,-,few,TRBV6-1,TGTGCCAGCAGTCTGATTCCCCCGGGCCCCTACGAGCAGTACTTC,CASSLIPPGPYEQYF
TRBJ2-7,TRBD1,-,TRBV12-3/TRBV12-4,TGTGCCAGCAGTTTAAGGCAGGGGGTGAACGAGCAGTACTTC,CASSLRQGVNEQYF
TRBJ2-2,-,-,TRBV27,TGTGCCAGCAGCCTACATCCCGGGGAGCTGTTTTTT,CASSLHPGELFF
TRBJ1-2,-,-,TRBV4-1,TGCGCCAGCAGCCAAACCACGACAGAAGCTAACTATGGCTACACCTTC,CASSQTTTEANYGYTF
TRBJ2-3,-,-,TRBV29-1,TGCAGCGTTGAACAGAGAACAGATACGCAGTATTTT,CSVEQRTDTQYF
TRBJ1-1,-,many,TRBV6-2/TRBV6-3,TGTGCCAGCAGACAACTGTTGAACACTGAAGCTTTCTTT,CASRQLLNTEAFF
TRBJ2-1,TRBD2,-,TRBV20-1,TGCAGTGCCATTAGCGGGATCGGGGGCAATGAGCAGTTCTTC,CSAISGIGGNEQFF
TRBJ1-2,-,few,TRBV29-1,TGCAGCGCAGGGCCGCAGGGTGTCGATGGCTACACCTTC,CSAGPQGVDGYTF
TRBJ1-1,-,few,TRBV7-9,TGTGCCAGCAGCTTAGGATTGAGTCTGGTAGGAGCTTTCTTT,CASSLGLSLVGAFF
TRBJ2-7,TRBD2,-,TRBV5-1,TGCGCCAGCAGCTTGGTTAGCGGGGGTGACGAGCAGTACTTC,CASSLVSGGDEQYF
TRBJ2-1,-,-,TRBV7-2,TGTGCCAGCAGCTTAGGGGGGGTCGGTGAGCAGTTCTTC,CASSLGGVGEQFF
TRBJ2-7,-,-,TRBV7-3,TGTGCCAGCAGCTTCCCCTACGAGCAGTACTTC,CASSFPYEQYF
TRBJ1-5,-,few,TRBV7-9,TGTGCCAGCAGCCTAAAGGGTCCGGATCAGCCCCAGCATTTT,CASSLKGPDQPQHF
TRBJ2-5,TRBD2,-,TRBV7-9,TGTGCCAGCAGATTAGCGGGTGATGTGGAGACCCAGTACTTC,CASRLAGDVETQYF
TRBJ1-2,TRBD1,few,TRBV12-3/TRBV12-4,TGTGCCAGCACTTTGGGGACAGGACCATATGGCTACACCTTC,CASTLGTGPYGYTF
TRBJ2-3,-,-,TRBV9,TGTGCCAGCAGCGTTTTCGGACTCGATACGCAGTATTTT,CASSVFGLDTQYF
TRBJ1-1,-,-,TRBV9,TGTGCCAGCAGCGTAGATCAGGGACGGACTGAAGCTTTCTTT,CASSVDQGRTEAFF
TRBJ1-2,-,many,TRBV20-1,TGCAGTGCGAACCTCGGAGGAGTGATTTATGGCTACACCTTC,CSANLGGVIYGYTF
TRBJ2-2,TRBD2,few,TRBV7-2,TGTGCCAGTTATTATAGCGGGAGCCGGACCGGGGAGCTGTTTTTT,CASYYSGSRTGELFF
TRBJ2-1,-,-,TRBV19,TGTGCCAGTAGTAGTTTGGGGGGCGCTTCCGACAATGAGCAGTTCTTC,CASSSLGGASDNEQFF
TRBJ2-5,TRBD1,few,TRBV5-1,TGCGCCAGCAGCTCCACCGGGACAGGGGGTGAGACCCAGTACTTC,CASSSTGTGGETQYF
TRBJ1-2,-,-,TRBV6-1,TGTGCCAGCAGTGAAGCCGCCAGCTATGGCTACACCTTC,CASSEAASYGYTF
TRBJ2-7,TRBD2,few,TRBV18,TGTGCCAGCTCGCCTAGCGGGGGCTACGAGCAGTACTTC,CASSPSGGYEQYF
TRBJ1-5,TRBD1,-,TRBV20-1,TGCAGTGCTAGAACAGACAGGGCGGATCAGCCCCAGCATTTT,CSARTDRADQPQHF
TRBJ1-2,-,-,TRBV7-2,TGTGCCAGCAGACTACGAGTTGGGGGTAGTTTCTATGGCTACACCTTC,CASRLRVGGSFYGYTF
TRBJ1-1,TRBD1,-,TRBV7-2,TGTGCCAGCAGCTCGAGGATGACAGGGGGCGCGAGGAACACTGAAGCTTTCTTT,CASSSRMTGGARNTEAFF
TRBJ2-1,TRBD2,-,TRBV6-2/TRBV6-3,TGTGCCAGCAGTTCCCCCCCGGGACTAGCGGGGGGTAGGCATGAGCAGTTCTTC,CASSSPPGLAGGRHEQFF
TRBJ2-1,-,-,TRBV6-1,TGTGCCACTAGAGTGGTTTCCTACAATGAGCAGTTCTTC,CATRVVSYNEQFF
TRBJ2-7,-,-,TRBV14,TGTGCCAGCAGCCGAGCGAGAAACTACGAGCAGTACTTC,CASSRARNYEQYF
TRBJ2-1,-,-,TRBV4-1,TGCGCCAGCAGCCTGGGGCGAAGTACCTACAATGAGCAGTTCTTC,CASSLGRSTYNEQFF
TRBJ2-2,-,-,TRBV7-6,TGTGCCAGCAGCTCTACAGATACCGGGGAGCTGTTTTTT,CASSSTDTGELFF
TRBJ1-5,-,-,TRBV6-1,TGTGCCAGCAGGGGCCCGATGAATCAGCCCCAGCATTTT,CASRGPMNQPQHF
TRBJ2-7,-,few,TRBV3-1,TGTGCCAGCAGCCCACCCGAAGGGCTGAGCTCCTACGAGCAGTACTTC,CASSPPEGLSSYEQYF